This is a list of T cell receptor beta chains from one sample in a study of blood T cell repertoires in COVID-19. Sequencing used immunoSEQ multiplex PCR; TCRdb keeps in-frame clones, though not all of them. In the table there are about 23,000 clones, more than 80% of which are singletons. The sample comprised peripheral blood. Source of these receptors: a human donor in a cohort sampled during active COVID-19. Both conserved end residues are part of each CDR3. The D gene is left open where the match is weak. Clone size appears in some rows only: once, few, many, or a class for an expanded clone.

j_call	d_call	v_call	clone_size	cdr3_aa	cdr3_nt
TRBJ2-7	TRBD1	TRBV3-1/TRBV3-2	-	CASSQARTGLGDEQYF	TGTGCCAGCAGCCAAGCCAGGACAGGGTTAGGGGACGAGCAGTACTTC
TRBJ2-3	-	TRBV19	-	CASSTQGGTDTQYF	TGTGCCAGTAGTACACAGGGAGGCACAGATACGCAGTATTTT
TRBJ1-2	-	TRBV29-1	-	CSVENTGDYGYTF	TGCAGCGTTGAAAATACAGGAGACTATGGCTACACCTTC
TRBJ1-1	-	TRBV23-1	-	CASRPGLVVGEAFF	TGCGCCAGCAGGCCGGGACTGGTAGTTGGTGAAGCTTTCTTT
TRBJ2-7	TRBD1	TRBV5-1	-	CASSFGAGGTYEQYF	TGCGCCAGCAGCTTCGGGGCAGGGGGAACGTACGAGCAGTACTTC
TRBJ1-1	-	TRBV7-2	once	CASSLVGSGGMNTEAFF	TGTGCCAGCAGCTTAGTAGGGTCTGGGGGCATGAACACTGAAGCTTTCTTT
TRBJ2-2	-	TRBV28	-	CASSPLTPLSPTGELFF	TGTGCCAGCAGCCCGCTAACCCCTCTTTCCCCCACCGGGGAGCTGTTTTTT
TRBJ1-2	-	TRBV19	-	CASESGGYFEGYTF	TGTGCCAGCGAGTCGGGGGGCTACTTCGAAGGCTACACCTTC
TRBJ1-3	-	TRBV28	-	CASSFMTGSGNTIYF	TGTGCCAGCAGTTTCATGACGGGCTCTGGAAACACCATATATTTT
TRBJ2-2	TRBD1	TRBV19	-	CASSRDRENTGELFF	TGTGCCAGTAGTCGGGACAGGGAGAACACCGGGGAGCTGTTTTTT
TRBJ2-2	TRBD1	TRBV10-3	-	CAISGGTGANTGELFF	TGTGCCATCAGCGGCGGGACAGGGGCCAACACCGGGGAGCTGTTTTTT
TRBJ1-4	TRBD1	TRBV7-9	-	CASSLGQLNEKLFF	TGTGCCAGCAGCCTGGGACAGCTTAATGAAAAACTGTTTTTT
TRBJ1-4	-	TRBV2	-	CASSGGQLNEKLFF	TGTGCCAGCAGTGGCGGACAGCTTAATGAAAAACTGTTTTTT
TRBJ1-2	TRBD1	TRBV5-4	-	CASRLRQGGSYGYTF	TGTGCCAGCAGACTTCGACAGGGTGGGAGCTATGGCTACACCTTC
TRBJ2-3	-	TRBV11-2	-	CASSPPGSRTDTQYF	TGTGCCAGCAGCCCCCCGGGGAGTCGCACAGATACGCAGTATTTT
TRBJ1-4	TRBD1	TRBV5-6	-	CASSPEGTAREKLFF	TGTGCCAGCAGCCCGGAAGGGACAGCTCGGGAAAAACTGTTTTTT
TRBJ1-2	-	TRBV4-2	-	CASSQDQWTRTAYF	TGTGCCAGCAGCCAAGATCAATGGACCCGGACAGCTTACTTC
TRBJ1-6	TRBD1	TRBV2	few	CASNPEGWDRGRPLHF	TGTGCCAGCAACCCGGAGGGTTGGGACAGGGGTCGGCCCCTCCACTTT
TRBJ2-5	TRBD1	TRBV7-9	-	CASSTNRGWEETQYF	TGTGCCAGCAGCACCAACAGGGGCTGGGAAGAGACCCAGTACTTC
TRBJ2-5	-	TRBV11-3	-	CASSQSRGQETQYF	TGTGCCAGCAGTCAATCCCGGGGACAAGAGACCCAGTACTTC
TRBJ1-3	TRBD1	TRBV23-1	-	CASSQPRTGYSGNTIYF	TGCGCCAGCAGTCAACCCCGGACAGGGTACTCTGGAAACACCATATATTTT
TRBJ1-6	-	TRBV27	-	CASNFGGNNSPLHF	TGTGCCAGCAACTTCGGAGGGAATAATTCACCCCTCCACTTT
TRBJ2-7	-	TRBV4-2	-	CASSPQDNSEQYF	TGTGCCAGCAGCCCCCAAGACAATTCCGAGCAGTACTTC
TRBJ2-2	-	TRBV19	once	CASTKRSRPGELFF	TGTGCCAGTACCAAAAGGAGTCGGCCCGGGGAGCTGTTTTTT
TRBJ2-1	-	TRBV27	-	CASTQPGAYNEQFF	TGTGCCAGCACCCAACCGGGGGCCTACAATGAGCAGTTCTTC
TRBJ1-1	-	TRBV5-6	-	CASSLWQGGMNTEAFF	TGTGCCAGCAGCTTGTGGCAGGGTGGGATGAACACTGAAGCTTTCTTT
TRBJ1-1	-	TRBV30	-	CAWSVGVSGEAFF	TGTGCCTGGAGTGTAGGAGTCTCGGGGGAAGCTTTCTTT
TRBJ2-2	-	TRBV5-1	few	CASRMAGAGSAGELFF	TGCGCCAGCAGAATGGCCGGGGCGGGATCCGCCGGGGAGCTGTTTTTT
TRBJ1-4	-	TRBV21-1	-	CASSHRTGPEKLFF	TGTGCCAGCAGCCATAGGACAGGGCCCGAAAAACTGTTTTTT
TRBJ1-3	-	TRBV6-5	once	CASSPREAGNTIYF	TGTGCCAGCAGCCCCAGGGAAGCTGGAAACACCATATATTTT
TRBJ2-3	TRBD1	TRBV19	-	CASSIGTGQLDTQYF	TGTGCCAGTAGTATAGGGACAGGGCAACTAGATACGCAGTATTTT
TRBJ2-1	-	TRBV7-2	-	CASSLGRSSNEQFF	TGTGCCAGCAGCTTAGGGCGGAGTAGCAATGAGCAGTTCTTC
TRBJ2-1	-	TRBV29-1	-	CSVGGTATYNEQFF	TGCAGCGTAGGAGGGACAGCTACTTACAATGAGCAGTTCTTC
TRBJ2-1	-	TRBV7-9	medium-sized	CASSSQQGLRYNEQFF	TGTGCCAGCAGCTCCCAACAGGGTTTAAGGTACAATGAGCAGTTCTTC
TRBJ1-1	TRBD1	TRBV19	-	CASSRQGAVTEAFF	TGTGCCAGTAGTCGACAGGGGGCCGTCACTGAAGCTTTCTTT
TRBJ1-5	-	TRBV6-1	-	CASRERGGGGNQPQHF	TGTGCCAGCAGAGAAAGGGGGGGCGGGGGCAATCAGCCCCAGCATTTT
TRBJ2-5	-	TRBV7-3	-	CASSSSLVETQYF	TGTGCCAGCAGCTCCTCACTAGTTGAGACCCAGTACTTC
TRBJ1-2	TRBD1	TRBV5-1	once	CASSSDRVSYGYTF	TGCGCCAGCAGTTCTGACAGGGTCTCCTATGGCTACACCTTC
TRBJ1-2	TRBD1	TRBV11-2	-	CASSWDRGGYGYTF	TGTGCCAGCAGCTGGGACAGGGGAGGCTATGGCTACACCTTC
TRBJ1-5	TRBD1	TRBV6-5	-	CASSPRQGHQPQHF	TGTGCCAGCAGCCCCCGACAGGGCCATCAGCCCCAGCATTTT
TRBJ2-6	-	TRBV4-2	-	CASSQEQGSGANVLTF	TGTGCCAGCAGCCAAGAACAGGGCTCTGGGGCCAACGTCCTGACTTTC
TRBJ1-5	TRBD1	TRBV5-1	-	CASSPTTGTANQPQHF	TGCGCCAGCAGCCCGACGACCGGGACAGCTAATCAGCCCCAGCATTTT
TRBJ2-3	TRBD2	TRBV9	-	CASSEAAGGRTDTQYF	TGTGCCAGCAGCGAGGCGGCGGGGGGGCGAACAGATACGCAGTATTTT
TRBJ2-5	-	TRBV5-6	-	CASSSQETQYF	TGTGCCAGCAGCTCACAAGAGACCCAGTACTTC
TRBJ1-6	TRBD1	TRBV19	-	CASSIQTGGSSPLHF	TGTGCCAGTAGTATCCAAACAGGGGGAAGTTCACCCCTCCACTTT
TRBJ1-2	-	TRBV6-5	-	CASSYSPGMHGYTF	TGTGCCAGCAGTTACTCTCCGGGGATGCATGGCTACACCTTC
TRBJ2-1	-	TRBV7-9	-	CASSPPIVGALKTYNEQFF	TGTGCCAGCAGCCCCCCCATTGTGGGAGCACTAAAAACCTACAATGAGCAGTTCTTC
TRBJ2-1	TRBD1	TRBV6-5	once	CASSWEGQGRSEQFF	TGTGCCAGCAGTTGGGAGGGACAGGGGCGCAGTGAGCAGTTCTTC
TRBJ1-2	TRBD1	TRBV5-1	-	CASSLDTGTGYGYTF	TGCGCCAGCAGCTTGGATACCGGGACAGGGTATGGCTACACCTTC